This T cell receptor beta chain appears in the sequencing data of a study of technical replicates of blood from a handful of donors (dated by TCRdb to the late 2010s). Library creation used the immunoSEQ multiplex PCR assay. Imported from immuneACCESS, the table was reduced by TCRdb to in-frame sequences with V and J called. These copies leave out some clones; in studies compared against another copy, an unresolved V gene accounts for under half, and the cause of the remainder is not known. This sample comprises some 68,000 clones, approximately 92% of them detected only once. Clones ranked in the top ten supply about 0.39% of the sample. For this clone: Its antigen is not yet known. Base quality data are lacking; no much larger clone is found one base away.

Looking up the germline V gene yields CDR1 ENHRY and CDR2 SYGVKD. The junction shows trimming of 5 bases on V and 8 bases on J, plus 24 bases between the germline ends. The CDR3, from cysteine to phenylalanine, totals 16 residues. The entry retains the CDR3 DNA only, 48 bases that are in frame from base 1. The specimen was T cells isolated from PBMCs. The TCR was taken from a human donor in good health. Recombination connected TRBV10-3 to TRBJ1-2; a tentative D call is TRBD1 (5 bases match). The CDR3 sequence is CAISIRLIPGEKGYTF. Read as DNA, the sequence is TGTGCCATCAGTATTCGACTCATTCCGGGGGAGAAGGGCTACACCTTC.